This TCR beta chain was sequenced in a study of early T cells in non-severe SARS-CoV-2 infection (dated by TCRdb to the early 2020s). Context from the whole study: Because TCR sequencing was done on bulk RNA from unsorted whole blood, the alpha and beta chains could not be paired.

Libraries were made using 5' RACE. TCRdb records NextSeq 500 as the sequencer. To correct for sequencing error and PCR bias, the TCR library protocol tagged individual cDNA molecules with unique molecular identifiers. TCR alpha and beta chains were both sequenced, and the abundances of alpha and beta sequences in each sample were closely correlated with each other. For the original study's pipeline: V gene, J gene and CDR3 annotation of TCR sequences was performed with Decombinator V4. TCRs were defined as expanded if a significant change between any two time points was detected under a Poisson model with p below 0.0001. TCR abundances were normalised to the total number of TCRs sequenced in each sample and reported as counts per million. TRAV1-2 paired with TRAJ12, TRAJ20 or TRAJ33 defined MAIT TCRs, while TRAV10 paired with TRAJ18 defined iNKT TCRs. VDJdb, accessed on 1 November 2021, was searched for TCRs annotated for CMV, EBV and SARS-CoV-2, and TCRs annotated for more than one antigen were excluded. TCRdb trimmed public reads at Q25 via fastp, called clones via MiXCR and kept in-frame beta chains. One record per CDR3 amino acid sequence lists the most common genes and DNA. The V and J calls were not made by the authors but by TCRdb's processing. This sample is represented by just under 65,000 distinct CDR3 sequences; 5.9% of them were singletons. The ten largest clones add up to about 3.6% of the sample.

What the authors observed across the whole study: VDJdb matching was skewed toward anti-spike CD8 responses and likely underestimated virus-specific expansions by missing private and CD4 specificities.

V ends up 6 bases short and J 7 bases short, with an unmatched junction base count of 8. Inclusive of the bounding cysteine and phenylalanine, the CDR3 is 15 residues long. Left in the record is the CDR3 DNA by itself, 45 bases read in frame from the first base. Set within a cohort of healthcare workers in London, UK, this nested case-control study involved weekly PCR testing of nasopharyngeal swabs along with blood sampling. Between 23 and 31 March 2020, the week of the UK lockdown, healthcare workers were enrolled and then followed up weekly for as long as 16 weeks. This clonotype was observed many times. Its binding antigen is unknown. Per-base qualities were not stored, and no clone one base away is much larger.

The sequencing used whole blood, collected at baseline. This TCR came from an adult who was a healthcare worker with PCR-confirmed SARS-CoV-2 infection or an uninfected control (not recorded which). The rearrangement combines TRBV12-3 or TRBV12-4 with TRBJ2-3; the junction holds 12 bases that match TRBD1. The DNA reads TGTGCCAGCAGCCACCGGGACAGGGGGCTGAATACGCAGTATTTT. Its protein reads: CASSHRDRGLNTQYF.